This TCR beta chain was retrieved from a study of blood T cell repertoires in COVID-19. The method was immunoSEQ multiplex PCR; TCRdb's version includes in-frame clones alone and lacks a portion of them. The table has 80,000 or so clones, 75% to 90% seen once. With 4 bases clipped from V and 6 bases from J, the junction kept 8 bases outside the gene matches. The CDR3 has 14 amino acids. Germline CDR1 and CDR2: KGHSH and LQKENI. The receptor comes from a human donor in a cohort sampled during active COVID-19. Sequences were obtained from peripheral blood. The chain joins TRBV18 to TRBJ1-2; 7 bases line up with TRBD1. The CDR3 DNA follows: TGTGCCAGCTCACTATCGGGACAGTCTCATGGCTACACCTTC. Its translation is CASSLSGQSHGYTF. Supplemented by reference TRBV18 and TRBJ1-2, the full variable domain reads NAGVMQNPRHLVRRRGQEARLRCSPMKGHSHVYWYRQLPEEGLKFMVYLQKENIIDESGMPKERFSAEFPKEGPSILRIQQVVRGDSAAYFCASSLSGQSHGYTFGSGTRLTVV.